A selection of T cell receptor beta chains follows, all from one sample in a study of blood T cell repertoires in COVID-19. Generated by immunoSEQ multiplex PCR, the TCRdb table keeps only in-frame clones and is missing some. The sample records 100,000 to 140,000 clones, more than 70% being singletons. The material sequenced was peripheral blood. These receptors were taken from a man in his 70s with acute or convalescent COVID-19. The CDR3 runs from the conserved cysteine through the conserved F or W. The D gene is left open where the match is weak. A clone size is listed for some rows: how often the clone was seen (once, few, many), or a class if it is expanded.

D	size	V	J	length	CDR3	DNA
NA	NA	TRBV6-6	TRBJ1-5	12	CASSHNNQPQHF	TGTGCCAGCAGTCACAACAATCAGCCCCAGCATTTT
NA	NA	TRBV12-3/TRBV12-4	TRBJ1-5	12	CASSLGSQPQHF	TGTGCCAGCAGTTTAGGGAGCCAGCCCCAGCATTTT
TRBD1	NA	TRBV10-3	TRBJ2-7	15	CAIRGSLGQGFEQYF	TGTGCCATCAGGGGAAGTCTAGGACAGGGCTTTGAGCAGTACTTC
NA	NA	TRBV19	TRBJ1-2	13	CASSLQTGGGYTF	TGTGCCAGTAGCCTGCAGACAGGTGGCGGCTACACCTTC
TRBD2	NA	TRBV7-9	TRBJ2-3	15	CASSLVSGAPDTQYF	TGTGCCAGCAGCTTAGTTAGCGGGGCGCCAGATACGCAGTATTTT
NA	NA	TRBV14	TRBJ1-1	14	CASSPPSGGTEAFF	TGTGCCAGCAGCCCCCCTTCGGGGGGTACTGAAGCTTTCTTT
NA	NA	TRBV9	TRBJ1-3	14	CASSVEEESNTIYF	TGTGCCAGCAGCGTAGAAGAAGAGTCGAACACCATATATTTT
TRBD1	once	TRBV6-5	TRBJ2-7	15	CASSQTGQSSYEQYF	TGTGCCAGCAGTCAAACGGGACAGTCGTCCTACGAGCAGTACTTC
TRBD2	NA	TRBV28	TRBJ2-1	11	CASGLGWEQFF	TGTGCCAGCGGACTAGGGTGGGAGCAGTTCTTC
TRBD1	NA	TRBV4-1	TRBJ1-2	14	CASSQDLTGYGYTF	TGCGCCAGCAGCCAAGATCTGACAGGGTATGGCTACACCTTC
NA	once	TRBV7-6	TRBJ2-5	13	CASSPATGLPQYF	TGTGCCAGCAGCCCGGCTACAGGCTTGCCCCAGTACTTC
NA	NA	TRBV11-2	TRBJ1-1	12	CASSLGTGEAFF	TGTGCCAGCAGCTTAGGAACTGGTGAAGCTTTCTTT
TRBD1	NA	TRBV9	TRBJ2-5	13	CASTTGTGETQYF	TGTGCCAGCACCACCGGGACAGGGGAGACCCAGTACTTC
TRBD1	NA	TRBV12-5	TRBJ1-2	16	CASGPGTGTNNYGYTF	TGTGCTAGTGGTCCCGGGACAGGGACTAATAACTATGGCTACACCTTC
TRBD2	NA	TRBV29-1	TRBJ2-3	14	CSVVLGGSTDTQYF	TGCAGCGTTGTCCTGGGAGGGAGCACAGATACGCAGTATTTT
NA	NA	TRBV5-4	TRBJ1-6	15	CASSLSTVYNSPLHF	TGTGCCAGCAGCTTGTCCACAGTCTATAATTCACCCCTCCACTTT
NA	NA	TRBV5-1	TRBJ2-5	17	CASSISRDSQLQETQYF	TGCGCCAGCAGCATTTCCCGGGACTCTCAACTCCAAGAGACCCAGTACTTC